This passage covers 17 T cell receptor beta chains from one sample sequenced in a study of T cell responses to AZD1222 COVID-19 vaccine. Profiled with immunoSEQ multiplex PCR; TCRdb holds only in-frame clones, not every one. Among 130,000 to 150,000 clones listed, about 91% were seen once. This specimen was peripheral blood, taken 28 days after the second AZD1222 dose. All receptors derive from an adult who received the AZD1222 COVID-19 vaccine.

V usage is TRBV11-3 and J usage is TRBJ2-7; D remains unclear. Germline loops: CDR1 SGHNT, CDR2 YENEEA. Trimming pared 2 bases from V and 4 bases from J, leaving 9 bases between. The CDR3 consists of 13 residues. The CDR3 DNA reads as TGTGCCAGCAGCTTAAGGGCCACGTACGAGCAGTACTTC. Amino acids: CASSLRATYEQYF.

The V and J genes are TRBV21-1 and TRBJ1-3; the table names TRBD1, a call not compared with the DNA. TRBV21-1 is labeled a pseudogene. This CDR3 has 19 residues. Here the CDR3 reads CASSNRAGQGVYSGNTIYF. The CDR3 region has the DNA TGTGCCAGCAGCAATAGGGCGGGACAGGGGGTTTACTCTGGAAACACCATATATTTT.

CDR3: CASSNQDGSNQPQHF. In DNA form, the CDR3 reads TGTGCCAGCAGCAATCAGGACGGTAGCAATCAGCCCCAGCATTTT. The V and J genes are TRBV7-9 and TRBJ1-5; D remains ambiguous. Germline V gene sequence: CDR1 SEHNR, CDR2 FQNEAQ (reference sequence). With 5 bases removed from V and 0 bases from J, the gap between germline ends came to 11 bases. This CDR3 has 15 amino acids.

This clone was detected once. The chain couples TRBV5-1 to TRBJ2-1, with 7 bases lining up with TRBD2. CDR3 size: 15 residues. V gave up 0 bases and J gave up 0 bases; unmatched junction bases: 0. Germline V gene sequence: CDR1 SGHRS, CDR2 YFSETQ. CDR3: CASSLGTSSYNEQFF. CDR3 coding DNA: TGCGCCAGCAGCTTGGGGACTAGCTCCTACAATGAGCAGTTCTTC. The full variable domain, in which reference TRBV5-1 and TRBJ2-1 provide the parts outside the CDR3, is KAGVTQTPRYLIKTRGQQVTLSCSPISGHRSVSWYQQTPGQGLQFLFEYFSETQRNKGNFPGRFSGRQFSNSRSEMNVSTLELGDSALYLCASSLGTSSYNEQFFGPGTRLTVL.

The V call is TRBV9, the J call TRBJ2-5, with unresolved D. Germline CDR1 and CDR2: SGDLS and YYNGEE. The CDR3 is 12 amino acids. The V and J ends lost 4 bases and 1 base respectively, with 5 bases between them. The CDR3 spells CASSSFQETQYF. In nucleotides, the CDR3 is TGTGCCAGCAGCAGTTTCCAAGAGACCCAGTACTTC.

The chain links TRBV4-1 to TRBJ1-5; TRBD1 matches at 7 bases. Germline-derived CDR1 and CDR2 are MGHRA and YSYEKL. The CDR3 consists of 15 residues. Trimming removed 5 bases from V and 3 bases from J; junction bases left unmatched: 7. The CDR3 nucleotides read TGCGCCAGCAGCGCTTCGACAGGGAACAATCAGCCCCAGCATTTT. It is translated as CASSASTGNNQPQHF.

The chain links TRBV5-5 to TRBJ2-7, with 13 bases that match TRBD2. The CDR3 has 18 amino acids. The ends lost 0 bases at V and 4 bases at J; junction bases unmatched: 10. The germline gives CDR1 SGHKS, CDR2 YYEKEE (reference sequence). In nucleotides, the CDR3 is TGTGCCAGCAGCTTGGCCGGTACGCCGGGACTAGCGGGGTACGAGCAGTACTTC. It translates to CASSLAGTPGLAGYEQYF.

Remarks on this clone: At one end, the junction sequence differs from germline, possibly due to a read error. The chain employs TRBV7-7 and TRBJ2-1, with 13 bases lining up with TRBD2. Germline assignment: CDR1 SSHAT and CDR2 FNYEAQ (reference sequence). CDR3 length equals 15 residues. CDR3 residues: CASSAGLAGPNEQFF. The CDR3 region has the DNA TGTGCTAGCAGTGCGGGACTAGCGGGGCCTAATGAGCAGTTCTTC.

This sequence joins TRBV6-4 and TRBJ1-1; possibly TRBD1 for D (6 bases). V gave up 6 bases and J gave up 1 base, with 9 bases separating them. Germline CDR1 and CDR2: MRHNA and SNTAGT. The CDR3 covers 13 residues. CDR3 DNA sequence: TGTGCCAGCAGCGGGGGCCCGAACACTGAAGCTTTCTTT. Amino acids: CASSGGPNTEAFF.

The CDR3 loop is CASSRQAMNTEAFF. The CDR3, as DNA: TGTGCCAGCAGTAGACAGGCCATGAACACTGAAGCTTTCTTT. The V call is TRBV5-5, the J call TRBJ1-1; weak D call: TRBD1 (6 bases). The V gene's germline CDR1 is SGHKS and CDR2 YYEKEE (reference sequence). The CDR3 has 14 amino acids. Deletions cut 5 bases from V and 0 bases from J, with 11 bases between. The full variable domain, its missing parts supplied by reference TRBV5-5 and TRBJ1-1, is DAGVTQSPTHLIKTRGQQVTLRCSPISGHKSVSWYQQVLGQGPQFIFQYYEKEERGRGNFPDRFSARQFPNYSSELNVNALLLGDSALYLCASSRQAMNTEAFFGQGTRLTVV.

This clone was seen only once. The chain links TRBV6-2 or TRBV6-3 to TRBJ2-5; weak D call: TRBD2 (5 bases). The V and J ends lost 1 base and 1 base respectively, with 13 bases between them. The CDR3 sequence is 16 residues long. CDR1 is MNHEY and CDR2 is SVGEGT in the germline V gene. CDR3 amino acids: CASSYWGRGSQETQYF. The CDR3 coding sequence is TGTGCCAGCAGTTACTGGGGAAGAGGGAGCCAAGAGACCCAGTACTTC.

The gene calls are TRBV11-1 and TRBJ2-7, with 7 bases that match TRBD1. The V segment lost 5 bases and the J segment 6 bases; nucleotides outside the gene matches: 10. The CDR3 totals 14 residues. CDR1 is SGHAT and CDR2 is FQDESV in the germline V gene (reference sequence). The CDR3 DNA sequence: TGTGCCAGCAGCCCTCGACAGGGTCGGGGCGAGCAGTACTTC. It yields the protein CASSPRQGRGEQYF.

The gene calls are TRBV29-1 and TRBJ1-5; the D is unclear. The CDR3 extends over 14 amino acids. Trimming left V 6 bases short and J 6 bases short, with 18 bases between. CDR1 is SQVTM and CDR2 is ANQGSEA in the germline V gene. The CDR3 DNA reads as TGCAGCGTAGCGTCCGGGGTGAGCGGTCAGCCCCAGCATTTT. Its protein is CSVASGVSGQPQHF.

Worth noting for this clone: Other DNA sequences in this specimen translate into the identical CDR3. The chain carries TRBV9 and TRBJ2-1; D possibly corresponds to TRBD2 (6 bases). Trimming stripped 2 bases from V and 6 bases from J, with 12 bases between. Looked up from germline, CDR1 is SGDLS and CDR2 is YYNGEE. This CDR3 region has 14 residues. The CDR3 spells CASSVRWEVNEQFF. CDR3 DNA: TGTGCCAGCAGCGTCAGGTGGGAGGTCAATGAGCAGTTCTTC.

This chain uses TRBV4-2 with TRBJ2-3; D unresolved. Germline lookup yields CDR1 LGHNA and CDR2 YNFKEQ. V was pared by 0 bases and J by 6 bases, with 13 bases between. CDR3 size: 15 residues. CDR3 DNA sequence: TGTGCCAGCAGCCAAGATGGAGCTATTTGGGATACGCAGTATTTT. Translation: CASSQDGAIWDTQYF.

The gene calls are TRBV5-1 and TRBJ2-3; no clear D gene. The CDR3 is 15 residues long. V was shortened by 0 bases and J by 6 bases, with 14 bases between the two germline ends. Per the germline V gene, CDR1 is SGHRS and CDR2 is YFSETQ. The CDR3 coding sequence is TGCGCCAGCAGCTTGGAGGGCGATCCCTCCGATACGCAGTATTTT. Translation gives CASSLEGDPSDTQYF.

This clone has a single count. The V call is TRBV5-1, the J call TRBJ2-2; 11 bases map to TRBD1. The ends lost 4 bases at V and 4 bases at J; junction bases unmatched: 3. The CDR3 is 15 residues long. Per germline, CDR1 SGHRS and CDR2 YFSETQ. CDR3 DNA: TGCGCCAGCAGCCCCGGGACAGGGGGCACCGGGGAGCTGTTTTTT. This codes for CASSPGTGGTGELFF.